A single sample gave rise to the 28 T cell receptor beta chains below, sequenced in a study of control samples from healthy donors and cancer patients. The repertoire was sequenced with immunoSEQ multiplex PCR; TCRdb's copy has only in-frame clones and lacks some. The data show over 85,000 clones, roughly nine tenths seen once. The source material was blood. Receptors were obtained from a woman aged 18-29 years in good health.

V and J are TRBV14 and TRBJ1-6; unclear D gene. The CDR3 spans 16 residues. The germline V and J ends were trimmed by 1 base and 3 bases, with 10 bases remaining between them. The V gene's germline CDR1 is SGHDN and CDR2 FVKESK. Here the CDR3 reads CASSQGPGFYNSPLHF. The CDR3 coding sequence is TGTGCCAGCAGCCAAGGGCCGGGATTCTATAATTCACCCCTCCACTTT.

The chain links TRBV6-5 to TRBJ2-2; D is tentatively TRBD1 or TRBD2 (6 bases each). The CDR3 consists of 14 residues. V was trimmed by 5 bases and J by 3 bases, leaving 10 bases between them. CDR1 and CDR2 from the germline V gene are MNHEY and SVGAGI. DNA for the CDR3: TGTGCCAGCAGTCCGAGGGGGGACACCGGGGAGCTGTTTTTT. It is translated as CASSPRGDTGELFF.

The chain couples TRBV20-1 to TRBJ2-7; the D is unclear. The CDR3 covers 12 residues. Trimming left V 3 bases short and J 4 bases short, with 10 bases between. Germline V CDR1 and CDR2: DFQATT, SNEGSKA (reference sequence). In nucleotides, the CDR3 is TGCAGTGCTAGTTCGGATCCGTACGAGCAGTACTTC. Protein: CSASSDPYEQYF.

The chain has TRBV27 and TRBJ2-3; the D gene is possibly TRBD2 (6 bases). CDR3 size: 15 residues. From germline, CDR1 is MNHEY and CDR2 SMNVEV (reference sequence). V dropped 2 bases and J dropped 1 base, with 10 bases sitting between them. CDR3 region: CASSLGGGGTDTQYF. In DNA, the CDR3 is TGTGCCAGCAGTTTAGGAGGAGGGGGCACAGATACGCAGTATTTT.

V usage is TRBV28 and J usage is TRBJ2-1, with D maybe TRBD1 (5 bases). Germline V gene data show CDR1 as MDHEN and CDR2 as SYDVKM. CDR3 length: 14 amino acids. Trimming took 5 bases from V and 2 from J, leaving 10 bases between them. CDR3 sequence reads: CASSQDKPYNEQFF. The DNA for the CDR3 is TGTGCCAGCAGTCAGGACAAACCCTACAATGAGCAGTTCTTC.

In DNA, the CDR3 is TGTGCCAGCAGGAACCGGGACAGAGAAGCTTTCTTT. The encoded protein is CASRNRDREAFF. V gene TRBV6-4 combines with J gene TRBJ1-1; 7 nucleotides match TRBD1. The CDR3 is 12 amino acids. The junction had 6 bases not matched to a gene; V was cut back by 6 bases and J by 8 bases. In germline, CDR1 is MRHNA, CDR2 SNTAGT.

The chain links TRBV11-3 to TRBJ1-1, with 7 positions matching TRBD1. V gave up 1 base and J gave up 2 bases; unmatched junction bases: 4. Germline CDR1 is SGHNT and CDR2 is YENEEA. The CDR3 loop spans 15 amino acids. CDR3 protein: CASSLGGQRNTEAFF. The CDR3 nucleotides read TGTGCCAGCAGCTTAGGGGGACAGCGAAACACTGAAGCTTTCTTT.

The J gene is TRBJ1-5, the V gene TRBV6-1; D is ambiguous. There are 15 residues in the CDR3. The ends were cut back, 3 bases at V and 0 bases at J, with 9 bases in the middle. From germline, CDR1 is MNHNS and CDR2 SASEGT. Here the CDR3 reads CASSDFAGSNQPQHF. The CDR3 DNA is TGTGCCAGCAGTGATTTTGCCGGTAGCAATCAGCCCCAGCATTTT.

This chain uses TRBV6-4 with TRBJ2-6; perhaps TRBD2 as D (5 bases). The CDR3 sequence is 15 residues long. CDR1 and CDR2 from the germline V gene are MRHNA and SNTAGT. Trimming removed 2 bases from V and 2 bases from J, with 7 bases in between. The CDR3 loop is CASSDTRTGANVLTF. The CDR3 nucleotides are TGTGCCAGCAGTGACACTAGAACTGGGGCCAACGTCCTGACTTTC.

This chain joins TRBV12-3 or TRBV12-4 and TRBJ1-6; weak D call: TRBD1 (5 bases). Trimming stripped 6 bases from V and 5 bases from J, with 8 bases between. The CDR3 runs to 13 residues. The CDR3: CASSQGNNSPLHF. As DNA, the CDR3 is TGTGCCAGCAGCCAGGGTAATAATTCACCCCTCCACTTT.

This chain's CDR3 is CASSPTSGGAGGSTDTQYF. CDR3 in DNA: TGTGCCAGCAGTCCAACCTCTGGGGGAGCCGGGGGATCAACAGATACGCAGTATTTT. The chain uses TRBV9 and TRBJ2-3; D is perhaps TRBD2 (6 bases). From germline, CDR1 is SGDLS and CDR2 YYNGEE. V was trimmed by 5 bases and J by 3 bases, leaving 28 bases between them. This CDR3 has 19 residues.

This clone was seen a single time. The chain uses TRBV29-1 and TRBJ2-5, with D uncertain. Between the trimmed V and J ends, which lost 4 bases and 3 bases, there was a span of 12 bases. The CDR3 consists of 13 residues. Germline values: CDR1 SQVTM, CDR2 ANQGSEA. Here the CDR3 reads CSVVLSGKETQYF. DNA for the CDR3: TGCAGCGTTGTTTTGTCAGGCAAAGAGACCCAGTACTTC.

The chain combines TRBV3-1 (or the pseudogene TRBV3-2) with TRBJ2-5, with a possible D match to TRBD2 (6 bases). This CDR3 comprises 11 residues. V lost 7 bases and J 7 bases, leaving 10 bases between the germline ends. In germline, CDR1 is LGHDT, CDR2 YNNKEL (reference sequence). Written as DNA, the CDR3 is TGTGCCAGCACCTTGGAGGGGACCCAGTACTTC. Amino acids: CASTLEGTQYF.

CDR3 residues: CASSWVHTDTQYF. The CDR3 DNA is TGTGCCAGCAGCTGGGTACACACAGATACGCAGTATTTT. This chain joins TRBV7-3 and TRBJ2-3, with D unclear. This CDR3 has 13 residues. Germline CDR1 reads SGHTA; CDR2 reads FQGTGA. The ends were cut back, 4 bases at V and 2 bases at J, with 7 bases in the middle.

This chain links TRBV7-3 with TRBJ1-1; D unresolved. CDR3 length: 12 amino acids. Trimming stripped 5 bases from V and 5 bases from J, with 9 bases between. Germline V CDR1 and CDR2: SGHTA, FQGTGA. The CDR3 sequence is CASSPFRTEAFF. The DNA of the CDR3 is TGTGCCAGCAGCCCCTTTCGGACTGAAGCTTTCTTT.

The chain links TRBV18 to TRBJ2-6, with unresolved D. Germline V gene data show CDR1 as KGHSH and CDR2 as LQKENI. V dropped 4 bases and J dropped 4 bases, with 17 bases sitting between them. This CDR3 region has 17 residues. For the CDR3, the DNA is TGTGCCAGCTCACTAACCCACGGATCAGGAGGGGCCAACGTCCTGACTTTC. Encoded protein: CASSLTHGSGGANVLTF. Supplemented by reference TRBV18 and TRBJ2-6, the full variable domain reads NAGVMQNPRHLVRRRGQEARLRCSPMKGHSHVYWYRQLPEEGLKFMVYLQKENIIDESGMPKERFSAEFPKEGPSILRIQQVVRGDSAAYFCASSLTHGSGGANVLTFGAGSRLTVL.

The chain carries TRBV12-5 and TRBJ2-1; 9 bases line up with TRBD2. The CDR3 has 16 amino acids. From germline, CDR1 is LGHNT and CDR2 FRNRAP. V was pared by 0 bases and J by 6 bases, with 6 bases of the junction left unmatched. The CDR3 protein is CASGLVLGSGGNEQFF. As DNA, the CDR3 is TGTGCTAGTGGTTTGGTATTAGGTAGCGGGGGCAATGAGCAGTTCTTC.

The chain recombines TRBV30 with TRBJ1-2; no firm D call. Trimming left V 4 bases short and J 4 bases short, with 22 bases between. The CDR3 runs to 16 residues. The V gene's germline CDR1 is GTSNPN and CDR2 SVGIG (reference sequence). This chain's CDR3 is CAWTPLRARVGYGYTF. In DNA form, the CDR3 reads TGTGCCTGGACCCCACTCCGAGCTAGGGTGGGCTATGGCTACACCTTC.

CDR3 in amino acids: CASSLVGGGGQEQFF. CDR3 nucleotides: TGTGCCAGCAGCTTAGTTGGCGGGGGGGGACAAGAGCAGTTCTTC. The chain is built from TRBV11-3 and TRBJ2-1; 9 bases line up with TRBD2. Losses at the gene ends were 1 base for V and 10 bases for J; bases not matched to a gene: 8. This CDR3 spans 15 amino acids. CDR1 and CDR2 (germline): SGHNT, YENEEA. Complete variable domain (other parts from reference TRBV11-3 and TRBJ2-1): EAGVVQSPRYKIIEKKQPVAFWCNPISGHNTLYWYLQNLGQGPELLIRYENEEAVDDSQLPKDRFSAERLKGVDSTLKIQPAELGDSAVYLCASSLVGGGGQEQFFGPGTRLTVL.

This chain joins TRBV19 and TRBJ2-2; D is ambiguous. CDR3 length: 10 amino acids. Trimming pared 6 bases from V and 11 bases from J, leaving 7 bases between. Germline loops: CDR1 LNHDA, CDR2 SQIVND (reference sequence). Here the CDR3 reads CASSSIELFF. In DNA form, the CDR3 reads TGTGCCAGTAGCAGTATCGAGCTGTTTTTT. Looking up the rest from reference TRBV19 and TRBJ2-2 gives the full variable domain: DGGITQSPKYLFRKEGQNVTLSCEQNLNHDAMYWYRQDPGQGLRLIYYSQIVNDFQKGDIAEGYSVSREKKESFPLTVTSAQKNPTAFYLCASSSIELFFGEGSRLTVL.

J is TRBJ2-2 and V is TRBV4-2, with 10 nucleotides matching TRBD1. Losses at the gene ends were 4 bases for V and 5 bases for J; bases not matched to a gene: 13. Germline V lookup: CDR1 LGHNA, CDR2 YNFKEQ. CDR3 length equals 18 residues. CDR3 DNA sequence: TGTGCCAGCAGCCCGCCTCGACAGGGGGCGACTGGGACCGGGGAGCTGTTTTTT. Translating it yields CASSPPRQGATGTGELFF.

The J gene is TRBJ2-7, the V gene TRBV7-9; tentative D call: TRBD1 (5 bases). Germline CDR1 is SEHNR and CDR2 is FQNEAQ (reference sequence). The CDR3 contains 15 residues. With 4 bases removed from V and 1 base from J, the gap between germline ends came to 14 bases. The chain's CDR3 is CASSSKAGWSYEQYF. DNA of the CDR3: TGTGCCAGCAGCTCCAAAGCAGGGTGGTCCTACGAGCAGTACTTC.

V gene TRBV6-5 combines with J gene TRBJ1-2; perhaps TRBD1 as D (5 bases). This CDR3 spans 12 amino acids. V gave up 7 bases and J gave up 5 bases, with 11 bases separating them. Germline lookup yields CDR1 MNHEY and CDR2 SVGAGI. The CDR3 here is CASITGEYGYTF. In DNA form, the CDR3 reads TGTGCCAGCATCACAGGAGAATATGGCTACACCTTC.

The chain couples TRBV15 to TRBJ2-2; possible D gene TRBD1, 6 bases. The V end lost 5 bases, the J end lost 4 bases, and 17 bases lay between the germline ends. There are 16 residues in the CDR3. Germline CDR1 is LNHNV and CDR2 is YYDKDF (reference sequence). For the CDR3, the DNA is TGTGCCACCAGCCTGCGACAGGTCCCTCTCACCGGGGAGCTGTTTTTT. It encodes CATSLRQVPLTGELFF.

This clone was recorded once. This chain links TRBV7-9 with TRBJ2-5; unclear D gene. This CDR3 has 13 amino acids. Trimming took 2 bases from V and 4 from J, leaving 8 bases between them. From germline, CDR1 is SEHNR and CDR2 FQNEAQ (reference sequence). The CDR3 DNA sequence: TGTGCCAGCAGCTTAACGGTCCGAGAGACCCAGTACTTC. This gives the protein CASSLTVRETQYF. Using reference TRBV7-9 and TRBJ2-5 for the parts outside the CDR3, the full variable domain is DTGVSQNPRHKITKRGQNVTFRCDPISEHNRLYWYRQTLGQGPEFLTYFQNEAQLEKSRLLSDRFSAERPKGSFSTLEIQRTEQGDSAMYLCASSLTVRETQYFGPGTRLLVL.

The chain uses TRBV9 and TRBJ1-1; no clear D. Germline V gene sequence: CDR1 SGDLS, CDR2 YYNGEE. The CDR3 contains 14 residues. Trimming stripped 0 bases from V and 4 bases from J, with 10 bases between. CDR3 bases: TGTGCCAGCAGCGTAGCGCGGAGCAGCACTGAAGCTTTCTTT. It translates to CASSVARSSTEAFF.

This chain links TRBV27 with TRBJ1-1; D is ambiguous. Per germline, CDR1 MNHEY and CDR2 SMNVEV (reference sequence). Trimming cost V 6 bases and J 0 bases, with 8 bases left between them. CDR3 length: 13 residues. The CDR3 DNA is TGTGCCAGCAGGCAGACCCTGAACACTGAAGCTTTCTTT. Protein product: CASRQTLNTEAFF.

This clone was found a few times. J is TRBJ1-5 and V is TRBV30; D uncertain. Germline CDR1 and CDR2: GTSNPN and SVGIG (reference sequence). The CDR3 contains 10 residues. Deletions cut 5 bases from V and 5 bases from J, with 4 bases between. CDR3 sequence reads: CAWGDQPQHF. In nucleotides, the CDR3 is TGTGCCTGGGGGGATCAGCCCCAGCATTTT.